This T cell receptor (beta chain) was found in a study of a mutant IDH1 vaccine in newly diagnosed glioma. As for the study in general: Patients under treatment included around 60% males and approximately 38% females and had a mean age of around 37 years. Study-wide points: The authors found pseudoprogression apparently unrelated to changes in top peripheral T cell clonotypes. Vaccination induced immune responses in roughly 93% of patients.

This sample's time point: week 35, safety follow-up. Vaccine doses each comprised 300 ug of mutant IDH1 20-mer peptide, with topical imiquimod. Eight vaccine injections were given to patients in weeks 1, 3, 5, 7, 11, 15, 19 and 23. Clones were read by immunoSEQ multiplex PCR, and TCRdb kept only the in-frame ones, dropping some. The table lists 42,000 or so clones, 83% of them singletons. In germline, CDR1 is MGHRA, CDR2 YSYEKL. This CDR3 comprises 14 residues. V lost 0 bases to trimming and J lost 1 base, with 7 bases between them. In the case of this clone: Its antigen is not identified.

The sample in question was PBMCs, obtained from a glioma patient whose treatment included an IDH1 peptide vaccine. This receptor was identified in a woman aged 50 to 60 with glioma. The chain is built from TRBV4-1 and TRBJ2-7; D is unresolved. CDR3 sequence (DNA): TGCGCCAGCAGCCAAGATAGGATTTCCTACGAGCAGTACTTC. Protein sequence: CASSQDRISYEQYF.